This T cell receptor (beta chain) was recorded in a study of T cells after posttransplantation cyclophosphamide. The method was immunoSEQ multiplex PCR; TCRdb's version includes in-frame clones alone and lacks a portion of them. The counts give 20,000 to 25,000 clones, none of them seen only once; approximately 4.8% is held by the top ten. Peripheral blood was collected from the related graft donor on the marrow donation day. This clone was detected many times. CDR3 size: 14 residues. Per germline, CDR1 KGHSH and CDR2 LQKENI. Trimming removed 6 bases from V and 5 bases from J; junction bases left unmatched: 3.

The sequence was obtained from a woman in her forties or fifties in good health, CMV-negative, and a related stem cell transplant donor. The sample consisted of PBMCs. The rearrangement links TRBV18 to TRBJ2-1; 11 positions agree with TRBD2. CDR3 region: CASSTSGTNNEQFF. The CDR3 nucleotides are TGTGCCAGCTCGACTAGCGGGACCAACAATGAGCAGTTCTTC.